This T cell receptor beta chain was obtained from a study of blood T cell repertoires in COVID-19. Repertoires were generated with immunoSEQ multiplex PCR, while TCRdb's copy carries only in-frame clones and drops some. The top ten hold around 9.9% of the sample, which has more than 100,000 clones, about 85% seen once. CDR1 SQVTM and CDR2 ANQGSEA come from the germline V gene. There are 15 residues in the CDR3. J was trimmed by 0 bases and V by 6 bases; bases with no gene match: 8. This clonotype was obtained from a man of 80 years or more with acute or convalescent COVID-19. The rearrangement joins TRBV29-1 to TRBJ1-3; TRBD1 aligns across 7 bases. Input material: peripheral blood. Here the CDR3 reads CSVAEGQISGNTIYF. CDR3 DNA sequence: TGCAGCGTCGCAGAGGGACAGATCTCTGGAAACACCATATATTTT.